What follows describes a single T cell receptor (beta chain). Its target is not known. Indicated treatment: oral pan-JAK inhibitor, 5-10 mg twice daily. In alopecia areata patients, both lesional scalp punch biopsies and peripheral blood were collected. These data come from a study of CD8+ T cells in alopecia areata. Study context: Treated individuals took tofacitinib by mouth, 5 to 10 mg twice daily.

This CDR3 has 12 residues. Looked up from germline, CDR1 is MNHEY and CDR2 is SVGAGI. Trimming shortened V by 7 bases and J by 3 bases, and 9 bases separated the two germline ends. General observations from the study: There were many expanded lesional clones persisting in scalp and blood during tofacitinib. Expanded CD8+ clones among the top 100, and scalp clonality, were significantly decreased by tofacitinib.

Extracted from the samples, RNA was reverse transcribed into cDNA to serve as the sequencing template. Clones were sequenced by immunoSEQ multiplex PCR, and TCRdb holds only the in-frame ones, with some missing. The repertoire consists of about 270,000 clones, with 60% occurring once and the leading ten covering 0.9% to 0.95%. The chain couples TRBV6-5 to TRBJ1-2; TRBD1 is a possible D gene (5 bases). The source was CD4+ T cells sorted from blood, collected at week 52, from a patient treated with tofacitinib. The sequence was obtained from a human donor with alopecia areata. The CDR3 sequence is CASTTQDYGYTF. CDR3 bases: TGTGCCAGCACTACACAGGACTATGGCTACACCTTC.